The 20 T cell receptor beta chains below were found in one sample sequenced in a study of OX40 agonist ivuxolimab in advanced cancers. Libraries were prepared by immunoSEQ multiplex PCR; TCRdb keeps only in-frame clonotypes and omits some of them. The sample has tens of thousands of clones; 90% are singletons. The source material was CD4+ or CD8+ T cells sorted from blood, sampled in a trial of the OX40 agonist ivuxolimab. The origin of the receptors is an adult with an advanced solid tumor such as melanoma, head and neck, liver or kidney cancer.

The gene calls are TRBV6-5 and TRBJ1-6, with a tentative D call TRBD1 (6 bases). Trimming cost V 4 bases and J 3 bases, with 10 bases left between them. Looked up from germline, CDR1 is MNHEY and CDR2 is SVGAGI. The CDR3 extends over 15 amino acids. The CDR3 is CASSSAQGYNSPLHF. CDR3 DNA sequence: TGTGCCAGCAGTTCCGCACAGGGCTATAATTCACCCCTCCACTTT.

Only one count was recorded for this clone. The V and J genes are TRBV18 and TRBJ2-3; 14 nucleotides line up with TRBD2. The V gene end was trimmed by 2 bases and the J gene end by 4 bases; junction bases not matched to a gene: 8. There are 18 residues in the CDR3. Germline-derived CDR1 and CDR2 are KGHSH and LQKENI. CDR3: CASSPVGTSGGLADTQYF. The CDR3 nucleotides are TGTGCCAGCTCACCAGTGGGGACTAGCGGGGGCCTAGCAGATACGCAGTATTTT.

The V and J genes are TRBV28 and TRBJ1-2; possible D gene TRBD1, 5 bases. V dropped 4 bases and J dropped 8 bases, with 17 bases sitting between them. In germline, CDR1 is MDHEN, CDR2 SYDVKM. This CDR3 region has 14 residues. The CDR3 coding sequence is TGTGCCAGCAGTTCGGGGACTCTGCCAGGGGGCTACACCTTC. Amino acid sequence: CASSSGTLPGGYTF.

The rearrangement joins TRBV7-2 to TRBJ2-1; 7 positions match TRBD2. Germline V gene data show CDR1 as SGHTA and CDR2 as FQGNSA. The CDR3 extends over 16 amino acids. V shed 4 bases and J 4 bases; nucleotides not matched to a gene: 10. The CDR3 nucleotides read TGTGCCAGCAGCTCGACCGGGACTACCCAATACAATGAGCAGTTCTTC. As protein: CASSSTGTTQYNEQFF.

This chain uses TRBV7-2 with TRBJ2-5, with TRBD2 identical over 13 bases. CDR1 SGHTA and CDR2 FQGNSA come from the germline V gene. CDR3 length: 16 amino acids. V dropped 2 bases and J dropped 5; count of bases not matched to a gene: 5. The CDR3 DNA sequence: TGTGCCAGCAGCTTACGACTAGCGGGGGGATCGGAGACCCAGTACTTC. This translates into CASSLRLAGGSETQYF.

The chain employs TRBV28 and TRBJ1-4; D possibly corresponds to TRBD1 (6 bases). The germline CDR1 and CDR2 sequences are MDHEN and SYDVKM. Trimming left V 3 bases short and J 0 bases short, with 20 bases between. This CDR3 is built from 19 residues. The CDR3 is CASSLGIGGPIATNEKLFF. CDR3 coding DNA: TGTGCCAGCAGTTTGGGAATTGGGGGGCCGATTGCAACTAATGAAAAACTGTTTTTT.

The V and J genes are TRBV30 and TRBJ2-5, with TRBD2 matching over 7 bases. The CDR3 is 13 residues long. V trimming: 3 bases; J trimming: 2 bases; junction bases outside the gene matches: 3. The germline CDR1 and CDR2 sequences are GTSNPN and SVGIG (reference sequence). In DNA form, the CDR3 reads TGTGCCTGGAGCCGGGGAGGGCAAGAGACCCAGTACTTC. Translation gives CAWSRGGQETQYF.

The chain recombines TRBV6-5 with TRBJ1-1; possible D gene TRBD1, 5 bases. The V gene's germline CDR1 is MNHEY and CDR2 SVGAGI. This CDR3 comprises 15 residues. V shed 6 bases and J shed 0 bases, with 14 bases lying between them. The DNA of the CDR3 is TGTGCCAGCAGACCAGCAGGGAATTTGAACACTGAAGCTTTCTTT. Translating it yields CASRPAGNLNTEAFF.

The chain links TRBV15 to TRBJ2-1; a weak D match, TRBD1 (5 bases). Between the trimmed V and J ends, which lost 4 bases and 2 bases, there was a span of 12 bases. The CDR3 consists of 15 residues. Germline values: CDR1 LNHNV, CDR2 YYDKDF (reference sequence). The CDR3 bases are TGTGCCACCAGCACTGCAAAGGGGACCTACAATGAGCAGTTCTTC. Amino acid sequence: CATSTAKGTYNEQFF.

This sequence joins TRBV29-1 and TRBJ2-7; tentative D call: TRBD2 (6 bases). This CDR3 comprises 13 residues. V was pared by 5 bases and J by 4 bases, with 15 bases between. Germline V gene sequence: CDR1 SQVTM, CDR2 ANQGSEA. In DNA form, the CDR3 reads TGCAGCGTTTCCTGGGGCAGCGGGTACGAGCAGTACTTC. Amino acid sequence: CSVSWGSGYEQYF.

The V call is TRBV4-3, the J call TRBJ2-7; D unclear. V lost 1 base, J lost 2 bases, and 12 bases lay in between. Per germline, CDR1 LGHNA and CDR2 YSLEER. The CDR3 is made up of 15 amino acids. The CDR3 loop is CASSQAWAGTYEQYF. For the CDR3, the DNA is TGCGCCAGCAGCCAAGCCTGGGCAGGTACCTACGAGCAGTACTTC.

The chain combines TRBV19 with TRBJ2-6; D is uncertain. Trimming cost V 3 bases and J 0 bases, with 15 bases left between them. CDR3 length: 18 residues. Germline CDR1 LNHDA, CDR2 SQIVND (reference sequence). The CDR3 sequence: CASSMAGFLSSGANVLTF. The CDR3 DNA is TGTGCCAGTAGTATGGCTGGATTTCTAAGCTCTGGGGCCAACGTCCTGACTTTC.

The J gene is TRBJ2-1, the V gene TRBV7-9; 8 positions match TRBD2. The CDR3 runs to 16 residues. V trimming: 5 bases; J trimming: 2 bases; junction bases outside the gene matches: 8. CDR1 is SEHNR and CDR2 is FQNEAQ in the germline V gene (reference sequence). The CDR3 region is CASSKGLAQTYNEQFF. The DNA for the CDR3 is TGTGCCAGCAGCAAAGGACTAGCCCAAACCTACAATGAGCAGTTCTTC.

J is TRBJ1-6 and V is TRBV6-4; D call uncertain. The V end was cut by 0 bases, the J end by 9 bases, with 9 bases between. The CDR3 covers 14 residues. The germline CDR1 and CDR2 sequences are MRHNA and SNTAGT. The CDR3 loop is CASSDSSDSSPLHF. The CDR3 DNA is TGTGCCAGCAGTGACTCATCTGATAGTTCACCCCTCCACTTT.

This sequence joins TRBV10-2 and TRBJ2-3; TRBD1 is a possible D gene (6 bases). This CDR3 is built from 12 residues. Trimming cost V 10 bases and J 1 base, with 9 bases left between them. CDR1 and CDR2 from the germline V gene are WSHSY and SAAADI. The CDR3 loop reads CATRQGTDTQYF. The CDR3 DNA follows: TGCGCCACTCGACAGGGCACAGATACGCAGTATTTT.

The DNA of the CDR3 is TGTGCCAGCAGTTTCAGGAATTGGGACGGATACAATGAGCAGTTCTTC. Translation gives CASSFRNWDGYNEQFF. This chain joins TRBV6-5 and TRBJ2-1; D is possibly TRBD1 or TRBD2 (5 bases each). Germline loops: CDR1 MNHEY, CDR2 SVGAGI. Deletions cut 4 bases from V and 4 bases from J, with 17 bases between. CDR3 length equals 16 residues.

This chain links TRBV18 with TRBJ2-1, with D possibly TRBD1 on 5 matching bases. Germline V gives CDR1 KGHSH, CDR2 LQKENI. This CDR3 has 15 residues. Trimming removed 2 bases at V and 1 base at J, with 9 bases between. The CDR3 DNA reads TGTGCCAGCTCACCAATCACAGGATCCTACAATGAGCAGTTCTTC. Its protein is CASSPITGSYNEQFF.

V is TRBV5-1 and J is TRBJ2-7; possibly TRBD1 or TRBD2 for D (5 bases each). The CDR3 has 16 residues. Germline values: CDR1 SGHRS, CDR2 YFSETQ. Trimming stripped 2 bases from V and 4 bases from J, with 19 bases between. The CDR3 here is CASSLTTRGVSYEQYF. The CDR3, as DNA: TGCGCCAGCAGCTTAACCACGAGAGGGGTAAGTTACGAGCAGTACTTC.

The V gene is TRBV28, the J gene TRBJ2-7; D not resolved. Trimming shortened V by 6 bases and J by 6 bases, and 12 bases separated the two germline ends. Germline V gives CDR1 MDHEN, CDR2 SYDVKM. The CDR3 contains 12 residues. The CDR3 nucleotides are TGTGCCAGCAGGGCTAACTGGCCCGAGCAGTACTTC. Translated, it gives CASRANWPEQYF.

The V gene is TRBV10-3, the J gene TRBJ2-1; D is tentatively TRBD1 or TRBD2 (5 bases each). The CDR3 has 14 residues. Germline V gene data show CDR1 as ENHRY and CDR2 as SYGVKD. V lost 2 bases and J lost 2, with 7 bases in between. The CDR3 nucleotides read TGTGCCATCAGTGAGGGGGACGCCTACAATGAGCAGTTCTTC. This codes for CAISEGDAYNEQFF.